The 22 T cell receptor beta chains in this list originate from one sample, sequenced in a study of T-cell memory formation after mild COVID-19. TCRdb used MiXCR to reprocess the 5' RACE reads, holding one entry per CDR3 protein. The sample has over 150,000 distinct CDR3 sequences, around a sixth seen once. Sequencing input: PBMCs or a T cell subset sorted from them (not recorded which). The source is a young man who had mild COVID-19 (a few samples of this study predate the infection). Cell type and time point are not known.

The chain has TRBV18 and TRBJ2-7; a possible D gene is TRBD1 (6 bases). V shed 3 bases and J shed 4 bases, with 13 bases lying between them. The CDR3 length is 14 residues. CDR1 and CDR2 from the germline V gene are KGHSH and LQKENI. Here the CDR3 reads CASSPGQTEYEQYF. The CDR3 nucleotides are TGTGCCAGCTCACCTGGACAGACAGAGTACGAGCAGTACTTC. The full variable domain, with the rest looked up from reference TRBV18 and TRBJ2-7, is NAGVMQNPRHLVRRRGQEARLRCSPMKGHSHVYWYRQLPEEGLKFMVYLQKENIIDESGMPKERFSAEFPKEGPSILRIQQVVRGDSAAYFCASSPGQTEYEQYFGPGTRLTVT.

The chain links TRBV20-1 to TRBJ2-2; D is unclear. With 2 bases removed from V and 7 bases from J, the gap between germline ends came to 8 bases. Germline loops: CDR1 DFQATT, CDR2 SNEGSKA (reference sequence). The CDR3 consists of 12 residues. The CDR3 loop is CSARRAFGELFF. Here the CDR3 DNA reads TGCAGTGCTAGAAGGGCTTTCGGGGAGCTGTTTTTT.

The CDR3: CASSYSGVVEQYV. DNA of the CDR3: TGTGCCAGCAGTTACTCGGGGGTCGTCGAGCAGTACGTC. The chain uses TRBV6-6 and TRBJ2-7, with D perhaps matching TRBD1 or TRBD2 (5 bases each). Germline CDR1 is MNHNY and CDR2 is SVGAGI (reference sequence). There are 13 residues in the CDR3. Trimming left V 0 bases short and J 6 bases short, with 9 bases between.

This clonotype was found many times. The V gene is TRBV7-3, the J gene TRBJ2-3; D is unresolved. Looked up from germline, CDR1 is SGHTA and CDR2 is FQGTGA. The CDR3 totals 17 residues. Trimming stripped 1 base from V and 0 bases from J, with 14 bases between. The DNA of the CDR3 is TGTGCCAGCAGCTTAATCTCGGCTATCACTAGCACAGATACGCAGTATTTT. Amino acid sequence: CASSLISAITSTDTQYF.

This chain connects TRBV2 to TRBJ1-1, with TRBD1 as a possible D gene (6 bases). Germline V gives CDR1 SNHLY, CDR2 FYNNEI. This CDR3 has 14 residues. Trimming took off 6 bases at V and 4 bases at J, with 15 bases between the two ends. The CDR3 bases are TGTGCCAGCAGCCTCCAGGGGAGTAGCACTGAAGCTTTCTTT. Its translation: CASSLQGSSTEAFF.

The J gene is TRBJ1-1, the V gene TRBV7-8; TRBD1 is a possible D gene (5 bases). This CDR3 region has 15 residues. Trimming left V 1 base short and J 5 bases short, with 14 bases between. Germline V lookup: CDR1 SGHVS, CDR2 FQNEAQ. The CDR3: CASSLDAQGGTEAFF. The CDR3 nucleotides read TGTGCCAGCAGCTTAGACGCCCAGGGTGGGACTGAAGCTTTCTTT.

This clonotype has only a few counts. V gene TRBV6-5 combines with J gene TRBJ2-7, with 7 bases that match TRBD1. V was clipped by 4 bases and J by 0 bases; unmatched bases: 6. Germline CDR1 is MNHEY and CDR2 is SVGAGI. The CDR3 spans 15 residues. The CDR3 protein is CASSSGTASSYEQYV. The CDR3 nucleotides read TGTGCCAGCAGTTCCGGGACAGCTTCCTCCTACGAGCAGTACGTC.

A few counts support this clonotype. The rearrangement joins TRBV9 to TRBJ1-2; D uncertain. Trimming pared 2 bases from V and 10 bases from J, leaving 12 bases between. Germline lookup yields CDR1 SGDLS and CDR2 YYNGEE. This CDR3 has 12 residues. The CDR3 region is CASSVTGIDYTF. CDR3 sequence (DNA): TGTGCCAGCAGCGTTACGGGGATAGACTACACCTTC.

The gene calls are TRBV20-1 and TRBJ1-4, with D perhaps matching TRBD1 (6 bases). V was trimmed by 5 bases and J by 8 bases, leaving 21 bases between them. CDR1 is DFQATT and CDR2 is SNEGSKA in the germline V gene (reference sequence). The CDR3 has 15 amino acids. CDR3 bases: TGCAGTGCTTCACGAGACCCGGGACAAGGCGAAAAACTGTTTTTT. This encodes CSASRDPGQGEKLFF.

The CDR3 spells CASSESLLAFF. DNA for the CDR3: TGTGCCAGCAGTGAGTCCCTTCTAGCTTTCTTT. The V and J genes are TRBV2 and TRBJ1-1; D remains unclear. This CDR3 spans 11 amino acids. Trimming removed 3 bases at V and 10 bases at J, with 9 bases between. Germline CDR1 SNHLY, CDR2 FYNNEI. The full variable domain, rest sourced from reference TRBV2 and TRBJ1-1, is EPEVTQTPSHQVTQMGQEVILRCVPISNHLYFYWYRQILGQKVEFLVSFYNNEISEKSEIFDDQFSVERPDGSNFTLKIRSTKLEDSAMYFCASSESLLAFFGQGTRLTVV.

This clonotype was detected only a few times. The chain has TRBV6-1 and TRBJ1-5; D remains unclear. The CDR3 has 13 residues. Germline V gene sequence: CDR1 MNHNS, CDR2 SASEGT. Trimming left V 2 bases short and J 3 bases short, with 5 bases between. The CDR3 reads CASSELDNQPQHF. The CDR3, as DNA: TGTGCCAGCAGTGAACTCGACAATCAGCCCCAGCATTTT.

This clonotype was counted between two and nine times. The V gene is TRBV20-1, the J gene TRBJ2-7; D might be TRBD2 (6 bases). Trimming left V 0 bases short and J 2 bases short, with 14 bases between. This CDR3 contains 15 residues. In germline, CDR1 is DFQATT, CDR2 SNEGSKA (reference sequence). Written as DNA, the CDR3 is TGCAGTGCTAGAGATCTCGGGCGGGGTGCCTACGAGCAGTACTTC. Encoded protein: CSARDLGRGAYEQYF.

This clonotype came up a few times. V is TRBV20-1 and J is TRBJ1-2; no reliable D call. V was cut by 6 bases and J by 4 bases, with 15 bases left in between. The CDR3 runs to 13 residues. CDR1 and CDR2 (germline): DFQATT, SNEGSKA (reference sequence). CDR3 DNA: TGCAGTGCAACGGACCGACCTACCTATGGCTACACCTTC. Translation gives CSATDRPTYGYTF.

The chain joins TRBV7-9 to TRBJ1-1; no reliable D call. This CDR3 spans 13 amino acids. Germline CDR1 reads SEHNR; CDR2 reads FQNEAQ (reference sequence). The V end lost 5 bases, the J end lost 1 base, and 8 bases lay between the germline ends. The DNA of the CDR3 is TGTGCCAGCAGCACCCAATCGAACACTGAAGCTTTCTTT. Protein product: CASSTQSNTEAFF.

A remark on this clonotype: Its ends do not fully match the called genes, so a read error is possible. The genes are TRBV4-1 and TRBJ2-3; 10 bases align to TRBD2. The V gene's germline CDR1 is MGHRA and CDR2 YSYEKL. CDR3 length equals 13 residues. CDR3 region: CASSQYSGGPEYF. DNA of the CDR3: TGCGCAAGCAGTCAATATAGCGGGGGGCCGGAGTATTTT.

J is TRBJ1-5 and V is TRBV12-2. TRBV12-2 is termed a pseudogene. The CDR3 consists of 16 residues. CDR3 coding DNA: TGTGCAAGTCGCTTACAAGCGGGGGAGGAAAATCAGCCCCAGCATTTT. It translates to CASRLQAGEENQPQHF.

The CDR3 sequence is CASSYPKAVRVNEQYF. CDR3 bases: TGTGCCAGCAGTTACCCGAAGGCAGTGAGGGTAAACGAGCAGTACTTC. The chain has TRBV6-2 or TRBV6-3 and TRBJ2-7, with a possible D match to TRBD2 (5 bases). The germline CDR1 and CDR2 sequences are MNHEY and SVGEGT. This CDR3 is 16 amino acids long. Trimming stripped 2 bases from V and 5 bases from J, with 19 bases between.

CDR3 DNA sequence: TGTGCCAGCAACCCCCCATCGGGGCAGGGTAAGGTGAACACTGAAGCTTTCTTT. Translating gives CASNPPSGQGKVNTEAFF. The chain is built from TRBV9 and TRBJ1-1; D is perhaps TRBD1 (5 bases). Germline CDR1 is SGDLS and CDR2 is YYNGEE. Trimming took 6 bases from V and 0 from J, leaving 24 bases between them. The CDR3 covers 18 residues.

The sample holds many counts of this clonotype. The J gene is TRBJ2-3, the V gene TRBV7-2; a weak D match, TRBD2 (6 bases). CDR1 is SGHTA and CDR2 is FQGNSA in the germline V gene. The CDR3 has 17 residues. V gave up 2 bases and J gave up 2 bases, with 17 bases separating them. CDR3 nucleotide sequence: TGTGCCAGCAGCTTACGATCAGGACGGGGGTACACAGATACGCAGTATTTT. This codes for CASSLRSGRGYTDTQYF.

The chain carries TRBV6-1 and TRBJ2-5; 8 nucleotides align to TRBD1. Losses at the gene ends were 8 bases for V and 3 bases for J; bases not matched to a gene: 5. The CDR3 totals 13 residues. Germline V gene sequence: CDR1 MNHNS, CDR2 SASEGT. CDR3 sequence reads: CASLRTGKETQYF. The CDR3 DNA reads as TGTGCCAGCCTCCGGACAGGGAAAGAGACCCAGTACTTC.

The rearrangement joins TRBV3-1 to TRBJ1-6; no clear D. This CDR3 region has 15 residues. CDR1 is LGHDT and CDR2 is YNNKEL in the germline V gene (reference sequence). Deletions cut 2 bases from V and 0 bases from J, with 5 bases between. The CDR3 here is CASSQRSSYNSPLHF. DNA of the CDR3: TGTGCCAGCAGCCAACGGAGCTCCTATAATTCACCCCTCCACTTT.

CDR3 protein: CASSLVLGRGDYGYTF. CDR3 DNA: TGTGCCAGCAGCTTAGTACTGGGGCGAGGGGACTATGGCTACACCTTC. The chain has TRBV7-2 and TRBJ1-2, with D possibly matching TRBD1 (5 bases). Trimming removed 1 base at V and 3 bases at J, with 15 bases between. Germline V gene lookup returns CDR1 SGHTA and CDR2 FQGNSA. The CDR3 runs to 16 residues.